These T cell receptor beta chains were read from a single sample in a study of cytomegalovirus exposure and HLA in healthy donors. Sequencing used immunoSEQ multiplex PCR; TCRdb keeps in-frame clones, though not all of them. The table lists about 130,000 clones, approximately 81% of them singletons. Material for sequencing was PBMCs. These TCRs come from a male donor in good health and CMV-seronegative. CDR3s include the opening cysteine and the closing phenylalanine or tryptophan. Fields, in order: V gene, J gene, CDR3 protein.

TRBV5-1	TRBJ1-5	CASSLGTASNQPQHF
TRBV7-2	TRBJ2-3	CASSSRTGGYTDTQYF
TRBV4-2	TRBJ1-2	CASSQGGSYGYTF
TRBV28	TRBJ1-5	CASSASDRPWQPQHF
TRBV11-3	TRBJ2-1	CASSFGTGGPNEQFF
TRBV28	TRBJ2-1	CASSLVGSSSYNEQFF
TRBV2	TRBJ2-6	CASSEFWQGQGRSGANVLTF
TRBV9	TRBJ2-5	CASSPLAGGRGETQYF
TRBV7-2	TRBJ1-3	CASSSAGTNTGNTIYF
TRBV7-9	TRBJ2-1	CSSSPPHGTEGEDEQFF
TRBV7-3	TRBJ2-3	CASSPGTDTQYF
TRBV7-9	TRBJ2-5	CASSPPTAQETQYF
TRBV11-2	TRBJ2-5	CASSAGTSGGVQETQYF
TRBV19	TRBJ2-3	CASSTRTDTQYF
TRBV19	TRBJ2-7	CASSDRDRGRYEQYF
TRBV11-2	TRBJ2-1	CASSRLAGSYNEQFF
TRBV28	TRBJ2-7	CASRSPVEQYF
TRBV4-2	TRBJ2-1	CASSQAIPGGLAGGSSYNEQFF
TRBV11-2	TRBJ2-7	CASSLGSSGGSSYEQYF
TRBV11-2	TRBJ2-6	CASSLVTGGPAGANVLTF
TRBV28	TRBJ2-5	CASSPGTDWSETQYF
TRBV28	TRBJ1-2	CAGYDNVGYGYTF
TRBV7-2	TRBJ2-7	CASSLATSGTSSQYF
TRBV5-1	TRBJ2-6	CASSLWDRVSRANVLTF
TRBV5-4	TRBJ1-1	CASSLPGQGALVAFF
TRBV7-2	TRBJ2-1	CASSPSTQISYNEQFF
TRBV28	TRBJ2-3	CASSRGGAQDTQYF
TRBV5-5	TRBJ2-7	CASSLTPRDEQYF
TRBV19	TRBJ2-7	CASADRNYEQYF
TRBV4-3	TRBJ2-1	CASSRQRDLLDEQFF
TRBV16	TRBJ2-5	CASSQSRGLAGKETQYF
TRBV29-1	TRBJ1-4	CSFGGGQGGYRNEKLFF
TRBV7-8	TRBJ2-7	CASRSGFYEQYF
TRBV5-1	TRBJ1-2	CASSPNPANYGYTF
TRBV7-9	TRBJ1-2	CASSPAGQTYGYTF
TRBV19	TRBJ2-6	CASAGGSISGANVLTF
TRBV7-9	TRBJ2-1	CASSLASQGAKNEQFF
TRBV9	NA	CASSVGTGVSYEQYF
TRBV4-2	TRBJ1-5	CASSQQTGGAGRNQPQHF
TRBV12-5	TRBJ2-1	CASGLPTLAGVNDNEQFF
TRBV11-2	TRBJ1-1	CASSSGAARPNTEAFF